The 18 T cell receptor beta chains below were found in one sample sequenced in a study of Ad26.COV2.S vaccination and SARS-CoV-2 variants. Treatment indicated: roughly 19 received Ad26.COV2.S at low or high dose, single or two shots; about 5 received placebo; per-sample allocation not given. The study sampled participants on day 63 after the first vaccine or placebo injection. Libraries were prepared by immunoSEQ multiplex PCR; TCRdb keeps only in-frame clonotypes and omits some of them. The data show around 300,000 clones, about nine tenths seen once. The specimen was peripheral blood, collected in a trial of Ad26.COV2.S vaccine versus placebo. Receptor source: a person aged 18-60 years who received the Ad26.COV2.S COVID-19 vaccine or a placebo.

This rearrangement joins TRBV5-6 to TRBJ1-6, with D perhaps TRBD1 (6 bases). The V gene lost 3 bases and the J gene lost 10 bases, with 11 bases spanning the gap. Germline V gene sequence: CDR1 SGHDT, CDR2 YYEEEE. The CDR3 runs to 13 residues. Here the CDR3 reads CASSSAGVSPLHF. DNA of the CDR3: TGTGCCAGCAGCTCAGCAGGGGTATCACCCCTCCACTTT.

The J gene is TRBJ1-1, the V gene TRBV2, with D perhaps matching TRBD1 (6 bases). V lost 8 bases, J lost 5 bases, and 21 bases lay in between. This CDR3 contains 15 residues. Germline V lookup: CDR1 SNHLY, CDR2 FYNNEI. The CDR3 loop reads CASRPRDTPLTEAFF. The DNA for the CDR3 is TGTGCCAGCCGTCCGAGGGACACCCCCTTAACTGAAGCTTTCTTT.

The rearrangement links TRBV5-8 to TRBJ1-1, with D maybe TRBD1 (5 bases). Germline-derived CDR1 and CDR2 are SGHTS and YDEGEE. V was trimmed by 2 bases and J by 1 base, leaving 12 bases between them. This CDR3 has 15 residues. The CDR3 loop is CASSFGGRANTEAFF. CDR3 nucleotide sequence: TGTGCCAGCAGCTTCGGGGGACGAGCGAACACTGAAGCTTTCTTT.

The CDR3 nucleotides read TGCAGCGTCAGGGGAGAGACCCAGTACTTC. This encodes CSVRGETQYF. This chain uses TRBV29-1 with TRBJ2-5; D may be TRBD1 (6 bases). The V and J ends lost 6 bases and 4 bases respectively, with 6 bases between them. In germline, CDR1 is SQVTM, CDR2 ANQGSEA. CDR3 length: 10 residues.

This clone appeared a single time. Other DNA sequences in the same sample also yield this CDR3. The chain links TRBV4-3 to TRBJ2-7; TRBD2 matches 7 bases. Losses at the gene ends were 1 base for V and 3 bases for J; bases not matched to a gene: 0. The V gene's germline CDR1 is LGHNA and CDR2 YSLEER. The CDR3 has 13 residues. The CDR3 sequence is CASSQGGGYEQYF. CDR3 in DNA: TGCGCCAGCAGCCAAGGCGGGGGCTACGAGCAGTACTTC.

V and J are TRBV4-3 and TRBJ1-2; 8 nucleotides line up with TRBD1. The CDR3 covers 13 residues. CDR1 and CDR2 from the germline V gene are LGHNA and YSLEER. V gave up 3 bases and J gave up 7 bases; unmatched junction bases: 4. CDR3 residues: CASSQADRGGYTF. In DNA form, the CDR3 reads TGCGCCAGCAGCCAGGCTGACAGGGGTGGCTACACCTTC.

The chain joins TRBV6-5 to TRBJ1-2; 8 bases line up with TRBD1. The V and J ends lost 8 bases and 6 bases, in that order; junction bases with no gene match: 14. The CDR3 loop spans 15 amino acids. The germline V gene has CDR1 MNHEY and CDR2 SVGAGI. The CDR3 loop is CASAAGGMISNGYTF. In DNA form, the CDR3 reads TGTGCCAGCGCTGCAGGGGGCATGATATCTAATGGCTACACCTTC.

This clone was counted a single time. The CDR3 sequence: CASSPLGTSLSNEQFF. CDR3 nucleotide sequence: TGTGCCAGCAGCCCGTTAGGTACCAGCCTGAGCAATGAGCAGTTCTTC. The chain recombines TRBV7-6 with TRBJ2-1; no firm D call. The CDR3 length is 16 residues. Germline V gene lookup returns CDR1 SGHVS and CDR2 FNYEAQ. The V gene lost 5 bases and the J gene lost 6 bases, with 20 bases spanning the gap.

This clone has only one observation. The V gene is TRBV4-2, the J gene TRBJ2-3, with D uncertain. From germline, CDR1 is LGHNA and CDR2 YNFKEQ. The CDR3 spans 16 residues. The V end lost 4 bases, the J end lost 2 bases, and 16 bases lay between the germline ends. CDR3 in DNA: TGTGCCAGCAGCCCTCTTCGTGGACCGATCACAGATACGCAGTATTTT. The encoded protein is CASSPLRGPITDTQYF.

The chain employs TRBV6-2 or TRBV6-3 and TRBJ2-7, with TRBD2 matching 8 bases. The CDR3 length is 16 residues. The J segment lost 4 bases and the V segment lost 2 bases, leaving 10 bases of the junction unmatched. Germline V gene data show CDR1 as MNHEY and CDR2 as SVGEGT. The CDR3 spells CASSYDILAGSYEQYV. The CDR3 DNA sequence: TGTGCCAGCAGTTACGATATTCTAGCGGGCTCGTACGAGCAGTACGTC.

The chain joins TRBV6-6 to TRBJ1-1; 7 positions match TRBD1. V gave up 2 bases and J gave up 0 bases; unmatched junction bases: 6. Germline loops: CDR1 MNHNY, CDR2 SVGAGI (reference sequence). CDR3 length equals 16 residues. Written as DNA, the CDR3 is TGTGCCAGCAGTTACGGCGGAGGGGGCTTGAACACTGAAGCTTTCTTT. Amino acids: CASSYGGGGLNTEAFF.

CDR3: CASSLGQGPYSPLHF. For the CDR3, the DNA is TGTGCCAGCAGCCTTGGACAGGGCCCCTATTCACCCCTCCACTTT. V gene TRBV7-9 combines with J gene TRBJ1-6; 8 bases map to TRBD1. After removal of 5 bases from V and 8 bases from J, the junction contained 8 bases not matched to a gene. This CDR3 is 15 amino acids long. Germline assignment: CDR1 SEHNR and CDR2 FQNEAQ (reference sequence).

V and J are TRBV5-6 and TRBJ1-4, with D unclear. This CDR3 is 15 amino acids long. Germline V CDR1 and CDR2: SGHDT, YYEEEE. V dropped 4 bases and J dropped 6 bases, with 16 bases sitting between them. CDR3 in amino acids: CASSPRGNRDEKLFF. Here the CDR3 DNA reads TGTGCCAGCAGCCCCCGGGGAAACCGCGATGAAAAACTGTTTTTT.

This clone was picked up a small number of times. The J gene is TRBJ2-1, the V gene TRBV28, with TRBD2 as a possible D gene (7 bases). The CDR3 runs 16 residues. The germline gives CDR1 MDHEN, CDR2 SYDVKM. V dropped 6 bases and J dropped 9 bases, with 24 bases sitting between them. The CDR3 coding sequence is TGTGCCAGCAGAATATCCCTGGCGGGGGCCCTCAGTGAGCAGTTCTTC. It translates to CASRISLAGALSEQFF.

This clone was seen only a few times. The chain carries TRBV7-9 and TRBJ1-2; 10 nucleotides match TRBD1. The CDR3 has 14 residues. Germline V gene lookup returns CDR1 SEHNR and CDR2 FQNEAQ (reference sequence). After removal of 4 bases from V and 5 bases from J, the junction contained 4 bases not matched to a gene. The CDR3 region has the DNA TGTGCCAGCAGCTCGGGACAGGGGTTTTATGGCTACACCTTC. Protein product: CASSSGQGFYGYTF.

The V and J genes are TRBV7-3 and TRBJ2-6; D uncertain. CDR3 size: 14 residues. Germline V CDR1 and CDR2: SGHTA, FQGTGA. V lost 5 bases and J 0 bases, leaving 5 bases between the germline ends. The CDR3, as DNA: TGTGCCAGCAGCCAAAGCTCTGGGGCCAACGTCCTGACTTTC. It translates to CASSQSSGANVLTF.

The chain is built from TRBV7-2 and TRBJ2-1, with 8 bases that match TRBD1. V lost 3 bases and J lost 6; bases outside the gene matches: 10. Germline CDR1 is SGHTA and CDR2 is FQGNSA. The CDR3 covers 16 residues. CDR3 sequence (DNA): TGTGCCAGCAGCTTCTCAGGGGGCCTCTCGATCAATGAGCAGTTCTTC. Translation gives CASSFSGGLSINEQFF.

The CDR3 region is CASSRTALDSRGTEAFF. The CDR3 DNA is TGTGCCAGCAGTCGCACTGCCCTGGACTCCCGAGGGACTGAAGCTTTCTTT. The rearrangement links TRBV3-1 (or the pseudogene TRBV3-2) to TRBJ1-1; D unclear. The ends were cut back, 6 bases at V and 5 bases at J, with 25 bases in the middle. CDR3 length: 17 amino acids. Germline assignment: CDR1 LGHDT and CDR2 YNNKEL (reference sequence).